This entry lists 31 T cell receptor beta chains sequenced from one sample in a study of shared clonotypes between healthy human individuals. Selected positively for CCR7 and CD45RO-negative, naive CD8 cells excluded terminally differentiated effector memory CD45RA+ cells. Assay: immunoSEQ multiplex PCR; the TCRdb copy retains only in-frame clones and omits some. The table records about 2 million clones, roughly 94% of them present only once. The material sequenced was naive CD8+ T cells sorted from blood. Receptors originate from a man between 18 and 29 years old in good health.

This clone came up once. The CDR3 DNA is TGTGCCAGCAGTGAACGAGCTCCACTCCTCCCGTTTCCCTACGAGCAGTACTTC. The encoded protein is CASSERAPLLPFPYEQYF. The chain is built from TRBV6-1 and TRBJ2-7; unclear D gene. CDR1 MNHNS and CDR2 SASEGT come from the germline V gene. The CDR3 length is 18 residues. Trimming took 2 bases from V and 2 from J, leaving 22 bases between them.

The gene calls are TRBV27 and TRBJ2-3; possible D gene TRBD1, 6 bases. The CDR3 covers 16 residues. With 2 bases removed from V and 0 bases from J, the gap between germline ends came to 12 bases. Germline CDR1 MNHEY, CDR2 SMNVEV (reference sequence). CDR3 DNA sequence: TGTGCCAGCAGTTTAGTGGCAGGGGTTAGCACAGATACGCAGTATTTT. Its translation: CASSLVAGVSTDTQYF.

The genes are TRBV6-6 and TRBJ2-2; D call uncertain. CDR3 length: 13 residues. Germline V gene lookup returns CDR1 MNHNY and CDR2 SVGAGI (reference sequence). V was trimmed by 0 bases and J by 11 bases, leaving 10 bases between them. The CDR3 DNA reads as TGTGCCAGCAGTTACTCGATTGGGTCCGAGCTGTTTTTT. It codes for CASSYSIGSELFF.

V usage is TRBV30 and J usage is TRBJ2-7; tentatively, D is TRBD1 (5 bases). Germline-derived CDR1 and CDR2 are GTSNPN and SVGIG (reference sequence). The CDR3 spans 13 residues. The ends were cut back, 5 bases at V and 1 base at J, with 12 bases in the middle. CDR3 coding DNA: TGTGCCTGGGGGCCAGACAGTTCCTACGAGCAGTACTTC. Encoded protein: CAWGPDSSYEQYF.

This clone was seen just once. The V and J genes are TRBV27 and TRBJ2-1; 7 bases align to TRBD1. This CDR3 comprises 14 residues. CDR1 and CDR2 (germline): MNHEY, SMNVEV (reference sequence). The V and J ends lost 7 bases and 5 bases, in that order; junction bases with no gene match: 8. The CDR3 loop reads CASTPGQPNNEQFF. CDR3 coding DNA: TGTGCCAGCACCCCGGGACAGCCAAACAATGAGCAGTTCTTC.

The DNA for the CDR3 is TGTGCCAGCCAAGAAGGGGACTTTCAGGGGGATACGCAGTATTTT. Amino acid sequence: CASQEGDFQGDTQYF. This chain connects TRBV6-5 to TRBJ2-3; possibly TRBD1 or TRBD2 for D (6 bases each). There are 15 residues in the CDR3. The germline V gene has CDR1 MNHEY and CDR2 SVGAGI. V gave up 8 bases and J gave up 6 bases, with 21 bases separating them.

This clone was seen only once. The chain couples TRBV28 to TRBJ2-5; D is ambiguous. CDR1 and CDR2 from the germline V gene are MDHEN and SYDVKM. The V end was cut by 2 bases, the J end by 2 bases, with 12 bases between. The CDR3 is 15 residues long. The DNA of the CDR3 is TGTGCCAGCAGTTTACCCGGCGGCAGACAAGAGACCCAGTACTTC. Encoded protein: CASSLPGGRQETQYF.

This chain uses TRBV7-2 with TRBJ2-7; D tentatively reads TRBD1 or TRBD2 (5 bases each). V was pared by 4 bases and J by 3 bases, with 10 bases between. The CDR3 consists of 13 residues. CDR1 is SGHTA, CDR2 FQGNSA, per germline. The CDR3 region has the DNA TGTGCCAGCAGCTGGGGACGGAACTACGAGCAGTACTTC. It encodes CASSWGRNYEQYF.

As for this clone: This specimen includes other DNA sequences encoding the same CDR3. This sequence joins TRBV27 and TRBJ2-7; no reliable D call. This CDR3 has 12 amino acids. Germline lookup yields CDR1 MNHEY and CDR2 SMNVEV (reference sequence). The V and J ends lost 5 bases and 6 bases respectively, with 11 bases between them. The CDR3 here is CASSPGSGEQYF. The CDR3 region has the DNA TGTGCCAGCAGTCCCGGGTCCGGCGAGCAGTACTTC.

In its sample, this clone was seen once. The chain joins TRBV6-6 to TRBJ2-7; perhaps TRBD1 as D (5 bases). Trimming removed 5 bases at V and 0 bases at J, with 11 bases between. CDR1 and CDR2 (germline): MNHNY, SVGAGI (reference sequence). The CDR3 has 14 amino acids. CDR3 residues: CASSPDRSSYEQYF. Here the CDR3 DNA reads TGTGCCAGCAGTCCAGACAGAAGCTCCTACGAGCAGTACTTC.

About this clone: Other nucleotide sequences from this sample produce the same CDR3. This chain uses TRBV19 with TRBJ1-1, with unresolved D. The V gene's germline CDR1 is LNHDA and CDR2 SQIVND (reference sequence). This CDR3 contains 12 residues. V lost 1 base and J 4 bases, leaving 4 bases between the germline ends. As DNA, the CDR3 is TGTGCCAGTAGTATAGGCCTCACTGAAGCTTTCTTT. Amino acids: CASSIGLTEAFF.

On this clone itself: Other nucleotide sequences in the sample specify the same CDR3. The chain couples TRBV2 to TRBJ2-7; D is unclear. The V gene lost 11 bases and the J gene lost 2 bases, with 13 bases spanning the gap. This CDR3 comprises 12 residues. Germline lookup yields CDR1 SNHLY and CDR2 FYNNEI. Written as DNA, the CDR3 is TGTGCCTCCTCGGACGGCACCTACGAGCAGTACTTC. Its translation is CASSDGTYEQYF.

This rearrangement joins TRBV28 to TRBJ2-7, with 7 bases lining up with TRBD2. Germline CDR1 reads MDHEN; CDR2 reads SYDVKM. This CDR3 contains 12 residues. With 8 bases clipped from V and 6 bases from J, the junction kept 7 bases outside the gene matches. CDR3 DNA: TGTGCCAGCGGGGGGGATGGCCGCGAGCAGTACTTC. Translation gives CASGGDGREQYF.

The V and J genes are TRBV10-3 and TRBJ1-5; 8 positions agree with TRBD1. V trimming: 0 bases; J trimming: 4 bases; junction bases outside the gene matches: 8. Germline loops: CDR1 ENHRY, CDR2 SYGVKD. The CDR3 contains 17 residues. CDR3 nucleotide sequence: TGTGCCATCAGTGAGTCATGGGGACAGGTTAGAAATCAGCCCCAGCATTTT. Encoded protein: CAISESWGQVRNQPQHF.

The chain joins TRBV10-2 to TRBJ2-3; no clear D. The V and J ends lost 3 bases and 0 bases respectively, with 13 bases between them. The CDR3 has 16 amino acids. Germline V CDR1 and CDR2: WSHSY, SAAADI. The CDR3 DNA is TGCGCCAGCAGTGACCCCTTCAGACAAAGCACAGATACGCAGTATTTT. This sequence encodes CASSDPFRQSTDTQYF.

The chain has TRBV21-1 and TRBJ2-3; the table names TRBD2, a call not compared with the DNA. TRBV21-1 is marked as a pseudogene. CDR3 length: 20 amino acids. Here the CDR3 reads CASSLIGTSGGADYVLAQYF. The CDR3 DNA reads TGTGCCAGCAGCCTAATTGGGACTAGCGGGGGGGCCGATTACGTATTGGCGCAGTATTTT.

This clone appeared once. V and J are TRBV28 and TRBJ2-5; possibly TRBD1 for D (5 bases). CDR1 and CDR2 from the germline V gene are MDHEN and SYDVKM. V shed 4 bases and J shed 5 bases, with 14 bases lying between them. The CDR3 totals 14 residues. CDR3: CASSYPGRVETQYF. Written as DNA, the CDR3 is TGTGCCAGCAGTTACCCTGGCAGGGTGGAGACCCAGTACTTC.

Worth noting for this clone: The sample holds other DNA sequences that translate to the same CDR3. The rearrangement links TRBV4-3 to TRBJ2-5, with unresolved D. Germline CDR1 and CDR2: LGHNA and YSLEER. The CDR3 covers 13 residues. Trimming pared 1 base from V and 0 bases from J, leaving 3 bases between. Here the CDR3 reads CASSQGYQETQYF. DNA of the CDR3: TGCGCCAGCAGCCAAGGGTACCAAGAGACCCAGTACTTC.

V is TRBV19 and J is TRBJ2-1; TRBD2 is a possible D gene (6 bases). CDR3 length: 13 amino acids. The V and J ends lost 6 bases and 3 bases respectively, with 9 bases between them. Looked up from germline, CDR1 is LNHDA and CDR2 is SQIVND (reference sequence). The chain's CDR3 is CASSWTIYNEQFF. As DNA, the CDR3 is TGTGCCAGTAGCTGGACTATCTACAATGAGCAGTTCTTC.

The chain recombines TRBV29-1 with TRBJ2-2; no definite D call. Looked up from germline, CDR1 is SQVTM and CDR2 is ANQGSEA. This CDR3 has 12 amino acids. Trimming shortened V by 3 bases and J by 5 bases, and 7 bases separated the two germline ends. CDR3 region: CSVDLGTGELFF. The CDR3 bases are TGCAGCGTTGACTTGGGAACCGGGGAGCTGTTTTTT.

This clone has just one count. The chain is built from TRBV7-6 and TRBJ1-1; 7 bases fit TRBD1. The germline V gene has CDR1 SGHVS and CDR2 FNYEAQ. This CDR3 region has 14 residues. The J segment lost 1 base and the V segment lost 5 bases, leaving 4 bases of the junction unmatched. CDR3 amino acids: CASSPGDRNTEAFF. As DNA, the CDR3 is TGTGCCAGCAGCCCCGGGGACAGGAACACTGAAGCTTTCTTT.

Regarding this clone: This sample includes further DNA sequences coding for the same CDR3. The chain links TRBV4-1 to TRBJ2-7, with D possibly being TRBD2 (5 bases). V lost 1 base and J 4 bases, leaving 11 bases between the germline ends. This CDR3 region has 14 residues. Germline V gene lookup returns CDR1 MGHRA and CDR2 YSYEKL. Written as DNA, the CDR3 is TGCGCCAGCAGCCAAGGACGGGGATCGTACGAGCAGTACTTC. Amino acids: CASSQGRGSYEQYF.

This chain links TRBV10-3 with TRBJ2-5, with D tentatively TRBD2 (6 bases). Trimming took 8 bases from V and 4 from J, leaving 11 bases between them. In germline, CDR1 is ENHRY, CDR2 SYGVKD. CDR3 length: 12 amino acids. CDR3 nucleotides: TGTGCCATCCCCCCGGGAGCAGAGACCCAGTACTTC. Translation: CAIPPGAETQYF.

CDR3 coding DNA: TGTGCCAGCAGCTTACCGGGACTAGCGGGTTTCAGCTCCTACAATGAGCAGTTCTTC. Its translation is CASSLPGLAGFSSYNEQFF. The chain combines TRBV7-6 with TRBJ2-1, with 12 bases identical to TRBD2. Per the germline V gene, CDR1 is SGHVS and CDR2 is FNYEAQ. V lost 2 bases, J lost 0 bases, and 8 bases stayed unmatched. The CDR3 length is 19 residues.

CDR3 amino acids: CASSPKGNEQFF. Written as DNA, the CDR3 is TGTGCCAGCTCACCCAAGGGGAATGAGCAGTTCTTC. This chain links TRBV18 with TRBJ2-1; tentative D call: TRBD1 (5 bases). The CDR3 has 12 residues. Germline-derived CDR1 and CDR2 are KGHSH and LQKENI. V lost 3 bases and J 7 bases, leaving 7 bases between the germline ends.

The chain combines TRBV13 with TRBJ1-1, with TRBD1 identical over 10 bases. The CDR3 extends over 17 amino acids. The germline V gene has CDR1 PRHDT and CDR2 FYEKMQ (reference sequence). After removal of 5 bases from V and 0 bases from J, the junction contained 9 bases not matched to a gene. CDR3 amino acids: CASSPGPGTGVNTEAFF. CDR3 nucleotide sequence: TGTGCCAGCAGCCCAGGTCCCGGGACAGGGGTGAACACTGAAGCTTTCTTT.

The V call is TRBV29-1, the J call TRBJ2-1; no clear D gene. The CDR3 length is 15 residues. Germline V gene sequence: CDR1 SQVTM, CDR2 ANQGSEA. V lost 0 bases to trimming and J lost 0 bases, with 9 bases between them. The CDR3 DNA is TGCAGCGTTGAAGAGGGCATCAGCTCCTACAATGAGCAGTTCTTC. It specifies CSVEEGISSYNEQFF.

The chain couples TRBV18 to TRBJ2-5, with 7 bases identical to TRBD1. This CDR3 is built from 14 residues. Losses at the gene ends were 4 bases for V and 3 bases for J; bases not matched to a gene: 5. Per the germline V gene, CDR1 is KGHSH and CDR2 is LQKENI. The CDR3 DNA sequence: TGTGCCAGCTCACTAACCGGGACAGAAGAGACCCAGTACTTC. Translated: CASSLTGTEETQYF. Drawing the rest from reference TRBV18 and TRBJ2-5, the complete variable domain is NAGVMQNPRHLVRRRGQEARLRCSPMKGHSHVYWYRQLPEEGLKFMVYLQKENIIDESGMPKERFSAEFPKEGPSILRIQQVVRGDSAAYFCASSLTGTEETQYFGPGTRLLVL.

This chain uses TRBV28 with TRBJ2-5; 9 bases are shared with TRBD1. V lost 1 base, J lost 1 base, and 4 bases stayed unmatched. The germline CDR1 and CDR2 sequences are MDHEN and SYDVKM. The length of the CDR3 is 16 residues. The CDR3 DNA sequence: TGTGCCAGCAGTTTATACAGGGGGCCATTCCAAGAGACCCAGTACTTC. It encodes CASSLYRGPFQETQYF. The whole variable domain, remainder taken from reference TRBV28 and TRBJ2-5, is DVKVTQSSRYLVKRTGEKVFLECVQDMDHENMFWYRQDPGLGLRLIYFSYDVKMKEKGDIPEGYSVSREKKERFSLILESASTNQTSMYLCASSLYRGPFQETQYFGPGTRLLVL.

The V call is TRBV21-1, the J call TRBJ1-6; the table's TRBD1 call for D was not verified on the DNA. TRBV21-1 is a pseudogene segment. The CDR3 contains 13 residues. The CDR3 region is CARPGGAGSPLHF. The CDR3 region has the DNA TGTGCCAGACCAGGGGGCGCGGGATCACCCCTCCACTTT.

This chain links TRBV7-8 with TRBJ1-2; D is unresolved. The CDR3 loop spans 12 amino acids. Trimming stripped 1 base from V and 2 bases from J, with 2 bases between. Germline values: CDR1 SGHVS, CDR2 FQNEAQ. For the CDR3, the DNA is TGTGCCAGCAGCTTAGAGAACTATGGCTACACCTTC. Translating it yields CASSLENYGYTF.